This TCR beta chain comes out of a study of cytomegalovirus exposure and HLA in healthy donors. Germline CDR1 reads KGHSH; CDR2 reads LQKENI. V was pared by 3 bases and J by 0 bases, with 12 bases between. The CDR3 length is 16 residues. On this clone itself: The antigen is undetermined.

The study, taken as a whole, reports: The investigators catalogued 164 TCR beta chains as cytomegalovirus-associated.

Sequencing used immunoSEQ multiplex PCR; TCRdb keeps in-frame clones, though not all of them. The sample holds tens of thousands of clones; around 97% are singletons and the top ten take around 1.5%. This receptor was obtained from a woman aged 18-35 years in good health and CMV-seropositive. What was sequenced was PBMCs. The chain couples TRBV18 to TRBJ1-5; TRBD1 might be the D (6 bases). CDR3 nucleotide sequence: TGTGCCAGCTCACCGGGGGCCGTCACTAGCAATCAGCCCCAGCATTTT. Its protein product is CASSPGAVTSNQPQHF.